These T cell receptor beta chains were read from a single sample in a study of T cell repertoires in cytomegalovirus infection. TCRdb reprocessed the reads with MiXCR, giving one entry per CDR3 protein. The top ten clones hold over 9.5% of a sample with 150,000 or so distinct CDR3 sequences, about a quarter of them seen once. Sequences were obtained from PBMCs. The source of these receptors is a human donor in good health (CMV status not recorded). Some clones in this sample may be carry-over from other donors' samples. Each CDR3 is given with its conserved first and last residue. Each record gives: V gene, J gene, D gene, clone size, CDR3 protein, CDR3 DNA. A D gene is named only where the DNA matches it firmly. Part of the rows lack a size; the others show once, few, many or a class for expanded clones.

>TRBV7-2|TRBJ2-7|.|many
CASSPLGGLGYEQYF
TGTGCCAGCAGCCCCCTAGGTGGCCTGGGGTACGAGCAGTACTTC
>TRBV5-1|TRBJ2-3|.|few
CASSFRWGDLADTQYF
TGCGCCAGCAGCTTTAGGTGGGGGGACCTCGCGGATACGCAGTATTTT
>TRBV7-6|TRBJ2-3|.|few
CASSLQVEDTQYF
TGTGCCAGCAGCTTACAAGTCGAGGATACGCAGTATTTT
>TRBV19|TRBJ2-6|TRBD1|few
CASSPGDRGRSTFLTF
TGTGCCAGTAGCCCCGGGGACAGGGGGCGTTCGACCTTCCTGACTTTC
>TRBV6-6|TRBJ2-7|TRBD2|.
CASRRGTGTSNEQYF
TGTGCCAGCAGGAGAGGGACCGGGACTAGCAACGAGCAGTACTTC
>TRBV12-5|TRBJ1-6|TRBD1|few
CASGLAPPGQGTPLHF
TGTGCTAGTGGTTTGGCACCCCCTGGACAGGGAACACCCCTCCACTTT
>TRBV7-2|TRBJ1-1|.|many
CASSLGGAEAFF
TGTGCCAGCAGCTTAGGTGGGGCTGAAGCTTTCTTT
>TRBV28|TRBJ2-3|TRBD2|.
CASSLGGRGGGVGDTQYF
TGTGCCAGCAGTTTGGGGGGGCGGGGGGGGGGCGTGGGAGATACGCAGTATTTT
>TRBV29-1|TRBJ2-2|TRBD2|medium-sized
CSAREGGTGELFF
TGCAGCGCCCGGGAGGGCGGCACCGGGGAGCTGTTTTTT
>TRBV6-1|TRBJ2-7|.|.
CASKYGGTISYEQYF
TGTGCCAGCAAGTATGGGGGGACGATCTCCTACGAGCAGTACTTC
>TRBV27|TRBJ2-1|TRBD1|.
CASSSDRQTYNEQFF
TGTGCCAGCAGTTCGGACAGGCAGACCTACAATGAGCAGTTCTTC
>TRBV2|TRBJ1-1|.|.
CASREVLGGGEAFF
TGTGCCAGCAGGGAAGTCCTTGGGGGGGGTGAAGCTTTCTTT
>TRBV7-2|TRBJ2-7|TRBD2|.
CAGSLGGLAGTYEQYF
TGTGCCGGCAGCTTAGGGGGACTAGCGGGAACCTACGAGCAGTACTTC
>TRBV4-3|TRBJ2-5|.|few
CASSQALQETQYF
TGCGCCAGCAGCCAAGCCCTACAAGAGACCCAGTACTTC
>TRBV28|TRBJ2-7|.|.
CASRGALGPLSYEQYF
TGTGCCAGCAGGGGGGCGCTAGGTCCCCTCTCCTACGAGCAGTACTTC
>TRBV29-1|TRBJ2-2|.|few
CSGADTGELFF
TGCAGTGGGGCCGACACCGGGGAGCTGTTTTTT
>TRBV28|TRBJ2-2|.|.
CASSPIRGGQGIGELFF
TGTGCCAGCAGCCCAATCCGGGGGGGACAGGGAATCGGGGAGCTGTTTTTT
>TRBV28|TRBJ1-1|.|.
CASSAINTEAFF
TGTGCCAGCAGCGCGATAAACACTGAAGCTTTCTTT
>TRBV28|TRBJ2-5|.|.
CASTVGQQETQYF
TGTGCCAGCACAGTAGGACAGCAAGAGACCCAGTACTTC
>TRBV28|TRBJ1-2|.|few
CASSLQGNYGYTF
TGTGCCAGCAGTCTCCAGGGAAACTATGGCTACACCTTC
>TRBV2|TRBJ1-6|.|.
CASSADSANSPLHF
TGTGCCAGCAGTGCGGACAGCGCAAATTCACCCCTCCACTTT
>TRBV20-1|TRBJ1-4|.|once
CSARSGSNEKLFF
TGCAGTGCTCGCTCGGGGTCAAATGAAAAACTGTTTTTT
>TRBV2|TRBJ2-1|TRBD2|.
CASSASSGGNNEQFF
TGTGCCAGCAGTGCGTCTAGCGGGGGGAACAATGAGCAGTTCTTC
>TRBV28|TRBJ2-6|.|.
CATRDGANVLTF
TGTGCTACCAGGGATGGGGCCAACGTCCTGACTTTC
>TRBV4-1|TRBJ2-1|TRBD2|once
CASSQGPSGRRGNEQFF
TGCGCCAGCAGCCAAGGGCCTAGCGGGAGGCGGGGCAATGAGCAGTTCTTC
>TRBV7-6|TRBJ2-3|TRBD1|.
CASSSGTGLADTQYF
TGTGCTAGCAGCTCCGGGACAGGGTTGGCAGATACGCAGTATTTT
>TRBV7-2|TRBJ2-7|.|.
CASSLSTGPPPYEQYF
TGTGCCAGCAGCTTATCCACGGGGCCCCCACCCTACGAGCAGTACTTC
>TRBV14|TRBJ2-7|TRBD2|.
CASSPLSGGAYEQYF
TGTGCCAGCAGCCCGCTTAGCGGGGGGGCCTACGAGCAGTACTTC
>TRBV7-2|TRBJ2-7|TRBD1|few
CASREPGTGGNEQYF
TGTGCCAGCAGAGAACCCGGGACAGGGGGCAACGAGCAGTACTTC
>TRBV20-1|TRBJ1-2|.|.
CSARDSNYGYTF
TGCAGTGCTAGAGACAGCAACTATGGCTACACCTTC
>TRBV7-2|TRBJ2-3|.|.
CAPSRGLSTDTQYF
TGTGCCCCCTCCAGGGGCCTCAGCACAGATACGCAGTATTTT
>TRBV5-6|TRBJ2-7|TRBD1|few
CASSDARQGKEQYF
TGTGCCAGCAGCGACGCAAGACAGGGGAAGGAGCAGTACTTC
>TRBV12-3/TRBV12-4|TRBJ1-6|.|many
CASSDRSGLHSPLHF
TGTGCCAGCAGCGACAGGTCAGGGTTGCATTCACCCCTCCACTTT
>TRBV6-1|TRBJ2-1|TRBD1|few
CASSETGTGGIDEQFF
TGTGCCAGCAGTGAAACGGGGACAGGGGGCATCGATGAGCAGTTCTTC
>TRBV7-2|TRBJ2-5|.|many
CASSSGGSGTVKTQYF
TGTGCCAGCAGCTCCGGGGGTAGCGGGACAGTGAAGACCCAGTACTTC
>TRBV4-3|TRBJ1-2|.|.
CASSQDQGEDYGYTF
TGCGCCAGCAGCCAAGATCAAGGGGAGGACTATGGCTACACCTTC
>TRBV20-1|TRBJ2-1|.|.
CSARMGGEQFF
TGCAGTGCTAGAATGGGCGGTGAGCAGTTCTTC
>TRBV7-9|TRBJ2-1|TRBD2|.
CASSLTGTSYNEQFF
TGTGCCAGCAGCTTAACCGGGACTAGCTACAATGAGCAGTTCTTC
>TRBV9|TRBJ2-1|.|.
CASGRQGRNEQFF
TGTGCCAGCGGTCGCCAGGGGCGCAATGAGCAGTTCTTC
>TRBV7-2|TRBJ2-2|.|many
CASSFIPGPSTGELFF
TGTGCCAGCAGCTTTATACCGGGACCTTCGACCGGGGAGCTGTTTTTT
>TRBV7-6|TRBJ2-1|TRBD1|.
CASSLMPTGMTYNGQFF
TGTGCCAGCAGCCTAATGCCGACAGGGATGACCTACAATGGGCAGTTCTTC
>TRBV5-1|TRBJ2-1|.|.
CASSLGQVSNEQFF
TGCGCCAGCAGCTTGGGACAAGTAAGCAATGAGCAGTTCTTC
>TRBV7-2|TRBJ1-5|.|many
CASSYYKGGQPQHF
TGTGCCAGCAGCTACTATAAGGGGGGTCAGCCCCAGCATTTT
>TRBV6-2/TRBV6-3|TRBJ1-1|.|.
CASSYSNTEAFF
TGTGCCAGCAGTTACTCGAACACTGAAGCTTTCTTT
>TRBV7-6|TRBJ2-1|TRBD2|many
CASSGRSGSYNEQFF
TGTGCCAGCAGCGGCCGTAGCGGGAGTTACAATGAGCAGTTCTTC